The clone carrying this TCR beta chain has only a few counts. The authors reverse transcribed all of the isolated RNA, so sequencing captured expressed TCRB transcripts. TCRdb's copy holds only in-frame clones and misses some; the assay was immunoSEQ multiplex PCR. The repertoire holds approximately 120,000 clones, with almost 40% as singletons. The ends lost 4 bases at V and 9 bases at J; junction bases unmatched: 8. The CDR3 extends over 16 amino acids. Per the germline V gene, CDR1 is SGHRS and CDR2 is YFSETQ. These data are taken from a study of beta chain features in type 1 diabetes. Study details: Similarity in age, gender and cell yields was seen between patients and healthy donors.

The genes are TRBV5-1 and TRBJ2-1, with 15 bases that match TRBD2. Specimen: stem cell memory CD4+ T cells from blood. The clonotype comes from a woman between 18 and 29 years old in good health. The CDR3, as DNA: TGCGCCAGCAGCGGATGGACTAGCGGGAGGGCCATTGAGCAGTTCTTC. It is translated as CASSGWTSGRAIEQFF.